A selection of T cell receptor beta chains follows, all from one sample in a study of T cell repertoires in aging, cancer and after chemotherapy. TCRdb reprocessed the multiplex PCR reads with MiXCR, giving one entry per CDR3 protein. The table has more than 10,000 distinct CDR3 sequences, roughly 20% seen once; the top ten hold more than 5%. The sequenced material came from blood. The receptors were gathered from a human donor in good health. The CDR3 runs from the conserved cysteine through the conserved F or W. A D gene is named only where the DNA matches it firmly. Size is omitted from some rows. Given values are once, few, many or a class for expanded clones.

size: few
V: TRBV6-4
D: .
J: TRBJ2-2
DNA: TGTGCCAGCAGTGACGGGGTCAGGGAGAACACCGGGGAGCTGTTTTTT
CDR3: CASSDGVRENTGELFF

size: .
V: TRBV7-3
D: TRBD1
J: TRBJ1-2
DNA: TGTGCCAGCAGCTTAACCGGGACAGGGCTCAACTATGGCTACACCTTC
CDR3: CASSLTGTGLNYGYTF

size: .
V: TRBV6-5
D: .
J: TRBJ2-1
DNA: TGTGCCAGCAGTGAAGGGCTATCGGGATTCAATGAGCAGTTCTTC
CDR3: CASSEGLSGFNEQFF

size: .
V: TRBV5-1
D: .
J: TRBJ2-1
DNA: TGCGCCAGCAGCTTGGAGGGCAGGGGACACAATGAGCAGTTCTTC
CDR3: CASSLEGRGHNEQFF

size: once
V: TRBV6-6
D: .
J: TRBJ2-3
DNA: TGTGCCAGCAGTTACGGAGGGGGGGGGTCCACAGATACGCAGTATTTT
CDR3: CASSYGGGGSTDTQYF

size: few
V: TRBV12-3/TRBV12-4
D: TRBD2
J: TRBJ2-3
DNA: TGTGCCAGCAGTTTAGGACTAGCTAGCACAGATACGCAGTATTTT
CDR3: CASSLGLASTDTQYF

size: medium-sized
V: TRBV20-1
D: TRBD2
J: TRBJ2-1
DNA: TGCAGTGCTAGAGATGGGCGTCGGGGGAGGGATGAGCAGTTCTTC
CDR3: CSARDGRRGRDEQFF

size: many
V: TRBV18
D: .
J: TRBJ1-6
DNA: TGTGCCAGCTCACCTGGGGGGGACTCCTATAATTCACCCCTCCACTTT
CDR3: CASSPGGDSYNSPLHF

size: .
V: TRBV5-1
D: .
J: TRBJ2-3
DNA: TGCGCCAGCAGCTTGGAGCGGGACAGAACAGATACGCAGTATTTT
CDR3: CASSLERDRTDTQYF

size: .
V: TRBV20-1
D: .
J: TRBJ2-7
DNA: TGCAGTGCTATGAACCGGGACGGAGAGTACTTC
CDR3: CSAMNRDGEYF

size: few
V: TRBV19
D: TRBD2
J: TRBJ2-1
DNA: TGTGCCAGTACCCTCCGTCCCCCGACTAGCGGGGGAGAAACAGAGCAGTTCTTC
CDR3: CASTLRPPTSGGETEQFF

size: medium-sized
V: TRBV6-2/TRBV6-3
D: TRBD1
J: TRBJ1-4
DNA: TGTGCCAGCAGTTACCAAGGGGGCAGAGGACTGTTTTTT
CDR3: CASSYQGGRGLFF

size: few
V: TRBV10-3
D: TRBD1
J: TRBJ1-4
DNA: TGTGCCATCAGTGAGGGGACAGGGGTGGGTGAAAAACTGTTTTTT
CDR3: CAISEGTGVGEKLFF

size: .
V: TRBV20-1
D: .
J: TRBJ1-5
DNA: TGCAGTGCTTTTAGGGGTAGCAATCAGCCCCAGCATTTT
CDR3: CSAFRGSNQPQHF

size: many
V: TRBV7-2
D: TRBD1
J: TRBJ2-7
DNA: TGTGCCAGCAGCTCTGGACAGGGGGGCGAGCAGTACTTC
CDR3: CASSSGQGGEQYF

size: few
V: TRBV5-5
D: TRBD1
J: TRBJ2-7
DNA: TGTGCCAGCAGTCCCATTACCGGGACAGAGACCGAGCAGTACTTC
CDR3: CASSPITGTETEQYF